This T cell receptor (beta chain) is from a study of glioma-infiltrating T cells after dendritic cell vaccination. Looking at the study overall: Patients had newly diagnosed or recurrent glioblastoma and received dendritic cell vaccines. Study-wide results and limits: Few patients contributed both blood and tumor specimens.

The protocol was immunoSEQ multiplex PCR, while the TCRdb copy is restricted to in-frame clones and leaves out a portion. The sample lists over 55,000 clones; just under 85% were seen once. Notes on this clone: Antigen unknown.

Time point meaning: after dendritic cell vaccination, including at tumor progression/relapse. After removal of 7 bases from V and 4 bases from J, the junction contained 5 bases not matched to a gene. The CDR3 extends over 13 amino acids. CDR1 and CDR2 from the germline V gene are MNHNS and SASEGT. The sample in question was blood, obtained after dendritic cell vaccination. The chain carries TRBV6-1 and TRBJ2-7; 9 bases match TRBD1. The TCR comes from a human donor with glioblastoma. The CDR3 sequence is CASTGDRVYEQYF. CDR3 coding DNA: TGTGCCAGCACTGGGGACAGGGTATACGAGCAGTACTTC.